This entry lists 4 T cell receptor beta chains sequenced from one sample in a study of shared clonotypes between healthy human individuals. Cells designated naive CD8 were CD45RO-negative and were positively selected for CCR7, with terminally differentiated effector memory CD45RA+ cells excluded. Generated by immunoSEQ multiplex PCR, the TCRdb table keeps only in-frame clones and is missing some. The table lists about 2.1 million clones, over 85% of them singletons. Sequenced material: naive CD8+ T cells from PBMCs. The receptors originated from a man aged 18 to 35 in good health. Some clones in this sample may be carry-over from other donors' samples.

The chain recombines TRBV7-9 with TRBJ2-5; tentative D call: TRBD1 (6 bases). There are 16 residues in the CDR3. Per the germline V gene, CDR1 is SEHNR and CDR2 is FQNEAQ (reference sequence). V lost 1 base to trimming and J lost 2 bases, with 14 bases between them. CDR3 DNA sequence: TGTGCCAGCAGCTTAGTGCACTTGGACAGACAAGAGACCCAGTACTTC. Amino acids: CASSLVHLDRQETQYF.

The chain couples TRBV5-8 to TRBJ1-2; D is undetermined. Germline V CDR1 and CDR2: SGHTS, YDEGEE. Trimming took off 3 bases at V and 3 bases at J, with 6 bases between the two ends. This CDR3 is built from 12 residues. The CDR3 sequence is CASSWVDYGYTF. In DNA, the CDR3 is TGTGCCAGCAGCTGGGTGGACTATGGCTACACCTTC.

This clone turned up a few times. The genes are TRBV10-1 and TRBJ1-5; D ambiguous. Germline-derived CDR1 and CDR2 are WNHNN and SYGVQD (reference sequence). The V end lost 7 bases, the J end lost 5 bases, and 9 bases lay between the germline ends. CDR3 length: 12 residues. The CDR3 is CASIGSYQPQHF. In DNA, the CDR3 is TGCGCCAGCATCGGGAGCTATCAGCCCCAGCATTTT.

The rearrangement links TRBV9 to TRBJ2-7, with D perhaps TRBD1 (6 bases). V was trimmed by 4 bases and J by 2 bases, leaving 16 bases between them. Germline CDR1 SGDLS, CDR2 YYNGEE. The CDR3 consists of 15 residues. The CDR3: CASSPYAGDTYEQYF. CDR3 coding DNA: TGTGCCAGCAGCCCCTACGCAGGGGATACCTACGAGCAGTACTTC.